The 10 T cell receptor beta chains below come from one sample, sequenced in a study of blood T cell repertoires in COVID-19. Method: immunoSEQ multiplex PCR; TCRdb's copy keeps in-frame clones and lacks some. Of 270,000 or so clones in the sample, approximately 85% are singletons; the top ten hold less than 8.5%. Specimen: PBMCs or T cells enriched from blood (not recorded which). These receptors all come from a woman between 50 and 59 years old who had been exposed to COVID-19.

The chain recombines TRBV9 with TRBJ2-1; tentative D call: TRBD2 (5 bases). With 4 bases removed from V and 6 bases from J, the gap between germline ends came to 14 bases. CDR1 is SGDLS, CDR2 YYNGEE, per germline. The CDR3 totals 14 residues. Here the CDR3 DNA reads TGTGCCAGCAGCCCTCCCGGGGTTCTCAATGAGCAGTTCTTC. Translating it yields CASSPPGVLNEQFF.

In nucleotides, the CDR3 is TGTGCCAGCAGCGTAGGGGCGGGGGGCTACAATGAGCAGTTCTTC. Amino acids: CASSVGAGGYNEQFF. The V and J genes are TRBV9 and TRBJ2-1; 8 positions match TRBD2. Germline values: CDR1 SGDLS, CDR2 YYNGEE. This CDR3 region has 15 residues. J lost 3 bases, V lost 0 bases, and 2 bases had no gene match.

The genes are TRBV5-1 and TRBJ2-5; D uncertain. Trimming took off 0 bases at V and 3 bases at J, with 6 bases between the two ends. CDR3 length: 13 residues. Germline CDR1 is SGHRS and CDR2 is YFSETQ. CDR3 DNA: TGCGCCAGCAGCTTGGCGGTGGAAGAGACCCAGTACTTC. It translates to CASSLAVEETQYF.

A note on this clone: A much larger clone differs by one base, so this may be a read error. The gene calls are TRBV28 and TRBJ1-1, with 7 bases fitting TRBD1. Germline V lookup: CDR1 MDHEN, CDR2 SYDVKM. V lost 3 bases, J lost 5 bases, and 0 bases stayed unmatched. The CDR3 covers 12 residues. CDR3 protein: CASSFRGTEAFF. CDR3 nucleotide sequence: TGTGCCAGCAGTTTCAGGGGGACTGAAGCTTTCTTT. The entire variable domain, with the rest obtained from reference TRBV28 and TRBJ1-1, is as follows: DVKVTQSSRYLVKRTGEKVFLECVQDMDHENMFWYRQDPGLGLRLIYFSYDVKMKEKGDIPEGYSVSREKKERFSLILESASTNQTSMYLCASSFRGTEAFFGQGTRLTVV.

This clone has just a few counts. The V and J genes are TRBV27 and TRBJ2-1; D is possibly TRBD2 (5 bases). V gave up 5 bases and J gave up 0 bases, with 17 bases separating them. Germline V gene data show CDR1 as MNHEY and CDR2 as SMNVEV (reference sequence). This CDR3 is 17 amino acids long. The CDR3 bases are TGTGCCAGCAGTCCCCCCCGAGGGCCCAGCTCCTACAATGAGCAGTTCTTC. The encoded protein is CASSPPRGPSSYNEQFF.

The chain is built from TRBV30 and TRBJ1-5; TRBD1 agrees at 8 bases. This CDR3 contains 13 residues. V trimming: 3 bases; J trimming: 4 bases; junction bases outside the gene matches: 2. Germline assignment: CDR1 GTSNPN and CDR2 SVGIG (reference sequence). The CDR3 loop is CAWSQGANQPQHF. The DNA for the CDR3 is TGTGCCTGGAGCCAGGGGGCTAATCAGCCCCAGCATTTT.

This clone was seen only once. The gene calls are TRBV7-2 and TRBJ2-5; D is possibly TRBD1 (6 bases). The length of the CDR3 is 13 residues. Germline CDR1 is SGHTA and CDR2 is FQGNSA. Trimming shortened V by 6 bases and J by 7 bases, and 15 bases separated the two germline ends. CDR3 nucleotide sequence: TGTGCCAGCAGTTACACACAGGGTTGGACCCAGTACTTC. Translated: CASSYTQGWTQYF.

This chain connects TRBV7-2 to TRBJ2-5; the match to TRBD1 covers 7 bases. V lost 1 base, J lost 4 bases, and 6 bases stayed unmatched. The CDR3 consists of 15 residues. Germline V gene sequence: CDR1 SGHTA, CDR2 FQGNSA. CDR3 amino acids: CASSLGQGFGETQYF. DNA for the CDR3: TGTGCCAGCAGCTTAGGACAGGGCTTTGGAGAGACCCAGTACTTC. The whole variable domain, remainder taken from reference TRBV7-2 and TRBJ2-5, is GAGVSQSPSNKVTEKGKDVELRCDPISGHTALYWYRQSLGQGLEFLIYFQGNSAPDKSGLPSDRFSAERTGGSVSTLTIQRTQQEDSAVYLCASSLGQGFGETQYFGPGTRLLVL.

The chain combines TRBV5-1 with TRBJ1-2, with D possibly matching TRBD1 (6 bases). The CDR3 contains 16 residues. The V gene's germline CDR1 is SGHRS and CDR2 YFSETQ. V was clipped by 0 bases and J by 5 bases, with 17 bases between them. The CDR3 DNA reads as TGCGCCAGCAGCTTGGATACCCCAGGGGCACTATATGGCTACACCTTC. It encodes CASSLDTPGALYGYTF.

CDR3 loop: CSASPPTGANTEAFF. CDR3 bases: TGCAGTGCTAGTCCCCCGACAGGGGCGAACACTGAAGCTTTCTTT. This chain connects TRBV20-1 to TRBJ1-1; 8 nucleotides align to TRBD1. Trimming cost V 3 bases and J 1 base; bases outside gene matches: 7. This CDR3 comprises 15 residues. The germline V gene encodes CDR1 DFQATT and CDR2 SNEGSKA (reference sequence).